The 31 T cell receptor beta chains presented below share a single source sample, sequenced in a study of cytomegalovirus exposure and HLA in healthy donors. Primers for the PCR totalled 60 Vbeta and 13 Jbeta. TCRdb keeps only in-frame clones here, not all; method: immunoSEQ multiplex PCR. The sample holds approximately 100,000 clones; about two thirds are singletons and the top ten take about 2.5%. The specimen sequenced was PBMCs. Receptors originate from a man between 45 and 60 years old in good health and CMV-seronegative.

The V and J genes are TRBV20-1 and TRBJ1-2; D gene uncertain. Between the trimmed V and J ends, which lost 3 bases and 8 bases, there was a span of 7 bases. Germline assignment: CDR1 DFQATT and CDR2 SNEGSKA (reference sequence). This CDR3 comprises 10 residues. The CDR3 reads CSARGDGYTF. The CDR3, as DNA: TGCAGTGCTAGGGGCGACGGCTACACCTTC.

This clone has only a few counts. This chain connects TRBV4-1 to TRBJ1-1; D call uncertain. This CDR3 contains 16 residues. The V end was cut by 1 base, the J end by 3 bases, with 15 bases between. CDR1 is MGHRA and CDR2 is YSYEKL in the germline V gene. The chain's CDR3 is CASSQVGGLKDTEAFF. The CDR3, as DNA: TGCGCCAGCAGCCAAGTTGGCGGCCTAAAGGACACTGAAGCTTTCTTT.

This CDR3 is CSAGRVGEQYF. For the CDR3, the DNA is TGCAGTGCTGGCAGGGTTGGAGAGCAGTACTTC. The V call is TRBV20-1, the J call TRBJ2-7; perhaps TRBD1 as D (5 bases). V shed 5 bases and J shed 7 bases, with 12 bases lying between them. CDR1 DFQATT and CDR2 SNEGSKA come from the germline V gene (reference sequence). The CDR3 is 11 amino acids.

Concerning this clone itself: One end of the junction fails to match germline, which may point to a read error. The chain joins TRBV29-1 to TRBJ2-1; 10 bases are shared with TRBD2. This CDR3 region has 17 residues. Germline loops: CDR1 SQVTM, CDR2 ANQGSEA. The CDR3: CSVEGASGGISYNEQFF. CDR3 bases: TGCAGCGTCGAAGGGGCTAGCGGGGGCATCTCCTACAATGAGCAGTTCTTC.

V usage is TRBV28 and J usage is TRBJ2-3; TRBD2 agrees at 8 bases. V dropped 2 bases and J dropped 7; count of bases not matched to a gene: 8. CDR3 length: 15 amino acids. CDR1 is MDHEN, CDR2 SYDVKM, per germline. The CDR3 region has the DNA TGTGCCAGCAGTTTAGGTCGGGAGGGCCGAAATACGCAGTATTTT. Translation gives CASSLGREGRNTQYF.

The table lists this clone with a count of one. The chain uses TRBV5-1 and TRBJ2-6, with D hard to call. The CDR3 loop spans 15 amino acids. Germline V lookup: CDR1 SGHRS, CDR2 YFSETQ. V gave up 4 bases and J gave up 2 bases, with 10 bases separating them. The CDR3 loop is CASSRGSPGANVLTF. As DNA, the CDR3 is TGCGCCAGCAGCCGAGGTTCTCCTGGGGCCAACGTCCTGACTTTC.

The chain employs TRBV6-4 and TRBJ1-1; TRBD1 aligns across 7 bases. The CDR3 spans 15 residues. Looked up from germline, CDR1 is MRHNA and CDR2 is SNTAGT. The V and J ends lost 7 bases and 1 base, in that order; junction bases with no gene match: 9. The CDR3 protein is CASTKTGWTNTEAFF. For the CDR3, the DNA is TGTGCCAGCACCAAGACAGGGTGGACGAACACTGAAGCTTTCTTT.

This chain joins TRBV28 and TRBJ2-5, with D possibly TRBD2 on 6 matching bases. This CDR3 comprises 16 residues. The V gene's germline CDR1 is MDHEN and CDR2 SYDVKM. The V and J ends lost 6 bases and 4 bases respectively, with 21 bases between them. CDR3 amino acids: CASRSRLPGSGETQYF. The CDR3 DNA sequence: TGTGCCAGCAGATCACGACTACCCGGGAGTGGAGAGACCCAGTACTTC. The variable domain in full, completed from reference TRBV28 and TRBJ2-5, reads DVKVTQSSRYLVKRTGEKVFLECVQDMDHENMFWYRQDPGLGLRLIYFSYDVKMKEKGDIPEGYSVSREKKERFSLILESASTNQTSMYLCASRSRLPGSGETQYFGPGTRLLVL.

This chain links TRBV4-3 with TRBJ1-2; maybe TRBD1 (6 bases). This CDR3 region has 16 residues. In germline, CDR1 is LGHNA, CDR2 YSLEER. Trimming cost V 4 bases and J 3 bases, with 18 bases left between them. The DNA for the CDR3 is TGCGCCAGCAGCCTCTCTGCGGGGGGCGAAGACTATGGCTACACCTTC. Translating it yields CASSLSAGGEDYGYTF.

V is TRBV27 and J is TRBJ2-7; 7 nucleotides line up with TRBD1. The V and J ends lost 4 bases and 1 base, in that order; junction bases with no gene match: 4. The CDR3 extends over 14 amino acids. From germline, CDR1 is MNHEY and CDR2 SMNVEV (reference sequence). The CDR3 protein is CASSSRDSSYEQYF. CDR3 sequence (DNA): TGTGCCAGCAGTTCTAGGGACAGTTCCTACGAGCAGTACTTC.

This chain connects TRBV28 to TRBJ1-5, with a possible D match to TRBD1 (6 bases). Germline CDR1 and CDR2: MDHEN and SYDVKM. V was trimmed by 7 bases and J by 2 bases, leaving 15 bases between them. The CDR3 is made up of 15 amino acids. CDR3 loop: CASTVRGMGNQPQHF. The CDR3 DNA sequence: TGTGCCAGCACCGTGAGGGGGATGGGCAATCAGCCCCAGCATTTT.

This clone occurred a few times. The rearrangement joins TRBV4-1 to TRBJ1-2; 7 bases line up with TRBD1. V was clipped by 3 bases and J by 6 bases; unmatched bases: 13. Germline V gene sequence: CDR1 MGHRA, CDR2 YSYEKL. The CDR3 has 16 amino acids. For the CDR3, the DNA is TGCGCCAGCAGCCAGGGAAGTGGACAGGTGGCGCATGGCTACACCTTC. Translating gives CASSQGSGQVAHGYTF.

This clone was observed a handful of times. The chain carries TRBV7-2 and TRBJ1-2, with D possibly TRBD1 on 6 matching bases. The CDR3 covers 13 residues. Germline values: CDR1 SGHTA, CDR2 FQGNSA. Trimming stripped 11 bases from V and 5 bases from J, with 18 bases between. Here the CDR3 DNA reads TGTGCCTCTACCCCGGGAAGGGGGTATGGCTACACCTTC. Translating it yields CASTPGRGYGYTF.

CDR3: CASSQELSYGYTF. DNA for the CDR3: TGCGCCAGCAGCCAAGAACTCTCATATGGCTACACCTTC. The chain couples TRBV4-3 to TRBJ1-2; no reliable D call. Germline V gene lookup returns CDR1 LGHNA and CDR2 YSLEER. The CDR3 covers 13 residues. Trimming left V 0 bases short and J 5 bases short, with 7 bases between.

The chain has TRBV15 and TRBJ2-6; unclear D gene. Germline V CDR1 and CDR2: LNHNV, YYDKDF (reference sequence). V was pared by 6 bases and J by 1 base, with 13 bases between. The CDR3 runs to 16 residues. DNA of the CDR3: TGTGCCACCAGTGTGGGTTTACAGTCTGGGGCCAACGTCCTGACTTTC. Its protein is CATSVGLQSGANVLTF.

This sequence joins TRBV5-6 and TRBJ2-7; 7 bases are shared with TRBD2. V shed 5 bases, J shed 2 bases, and the junction held 4 bases outside the gene matches. The germline gives CDR1 SGHDT, CDR2 YYEEEE. This CDR3 is built from 13 residues. CDR3 nucleotides: TGTGCCAGCAGGTGGGGGGGAACCTACGAGCAGTACTTC. Translating gives CASRWGGTYEQYF.

The chain carries TRBV19 and TRBJ1-2, with D possibly being TRBD1 (5 bases). CDR3 length: 14 residues. With 3 bases removed from V and 2 bases from J, the gap between germline ends came to 10 bases. Per germline, CDR1 LNHDA and CDR2 SQIVND (reference sequence). Here the CDR3 reads CASSIWGTNYGYTF. CDR3 nucleotides: TGTGCCAGTAGTATCTGGGGCACAAACTATGGCTACACCTTC.

The chain uses TRBV5-4 and TRBJ1-2, with 7 nucleotides matching TRBD1. Per germline, CDR1 SGHNT and CDR2 YYREEE (reference sequence). The CDR3 has 14 amino acids. V shed 4 bases and J 8 bases; nucleotides not matched to a gene: 11. CDR3 nucleotides: TGTGCCAGCAGCCCGGGGCAGGGGGGTCGGGGCTACACCTTC. Translating it yields CASSPGQGGRGYTF.

J is TRBJ2-5 and V is TRBV7-3; 9 nucleotides agree with TRBD2. The V gene's germline CDR1 is SGHTA and CDR2 FQGTGA. The CDR3 is 13 residues long. V trimming: 5 bases; J trimming: 10 bases; junction bases outside the gene matches: 8. The CDR3 loop reads CASSTREGGDQYF. Here the CDR3 DNA reads TGTGCCAGCAGCACGCGGGAGGGAGGGGACCAGTACTTC.

This chain uses TRBV7-9 with TRBJ1-3, with a weak D call TRBD1 (5 bases). CDR1 SEHNR and CDR2 FQNEAQ come from the germline V gene (reference sequence). Trimming cost V 6 bases and J 6 bases, with 12 bases left between them. The CDR3 spans 13 residues. The chain's CDR3 is CASRMGGENTIYF. CDR3 in DNA: TGTGCCAGCAGGATGGGGGGAGAAAACACCATATATTTT.

This chain joins TRBV19 and TRBJ1-1, with D possibly matching TRBD1 (6 bases). Per the germline V gene, CDR1 is LNHDA and CDR2 is SQIVND (reference sequence). V was cut by 0 bases and J by 11 bases, with 19 bases left in between. The CDR3 has 15 residues. The CDR3 loop is CASSIDTGGDLRAFF. CDR3 nucleotides: TGTGCCAGTAGTATAGATACGGGGGGCGATTTGCGGGCTTTCTTT.

Only a few counts were recorded for this clone. This chain joins TRBV18 and TRBJ2-2; 7 bases are a match to TRBD2. With 3 bases clipped from V and 6 bases from J, the junction kept 13 bases outside the gene matches. Germline CDR1 reads KGHSH; CDR2 reads LQKENI. CDR3 size: 17 residues. The CDR3 spells CASSPNSGGRGAGELFF. CDR3 sequence (DNA): TGTGCCAGCTCACCTAACTCCGGCGGACGGGGGGCCGGGGAGCTGTTTTTT.

This chain uses TRBV27 with TRBJ1-3; 7 positions agree with TRBD1. J gave up 4 bases and V 6 bases, and 3 bases lay outside the gene matches. CDR3 length: 13 residues. The germline V gene encodes CDR1 MNHEY and CDR2 SMNVEV (reference sequence). The CDR3 DNA follows: TGTGCCAGCAGACAGGGGCCAGGAAACACCATATATTTT. Its protein product is CASRQGPGNTIYF.

The chain is built from TRBV30 and TRBJ1-1; D might be TRBD1 (5 bases). The V gene lost 4 bases and the J gene lost 5 bases, with 11 bases spanning the gap. The CDR3 extends over 12 amino acids. Germline CDR1 reads GTSNPN; CDR2 reads SVGIG (reference sequence). In DNA, the CDR3 is TGTGCCTGGACGCAGGGCTTAACTGAAGCTTTCTTT. Residues: CAWTQGLTEAFF.

The chain links TRBV6-1 to TRBJ1-1; D perhaps matches TRBD1 (6 bases). CDR1 is MNHNS and CDR2 is SASEGT in the germline V gene. This CDR3 has 16 residues. Deletions cut 3 bases from V and 6 bases from J, with 20 bases between. In nucleotides, the CDR3 is TGTGCCAGCAGTGAGGTCCGGGACAACCCGGCGGCTGAAGCTTTCTTT. Translating gives CASSEVRDNPAAEAFF.

The chain couples TRBV29-1 to TRBJ2-1; D unclear. V was trimmed by 7 bases and J by 8 bases, leaving 15 bases between them. Germline CDR1 SQVTM, CDR2 ANQGSEA. The CDR3 sequence is 12 residues long. CDR3 DNA sequence: TGCAGCGCTCTAGACCCGATCTATGAGCAGTTCTTC. Protein: CSALDPIYEQFF.

The rearrangement joins TRBV30 to TRBJ2-7; 8 nucleotides match TRBD2. Germline V lookup: CDR1 GTSNPN, CDR2 SVGIG (reference sequence). V was clipped by 3 bases and J by 5 bases; unmatched bases: 9. The CDR3 is 14 amino acids. CDR3 region: CAWRNGGRTHEQYF. CDR3 nucleotide sequence: TGTGCCTGGAGAAACGGCGGGAGGACCCACGAGCAGTACTTC.

This chain joins TRBV19 and TRBJ1-1; D is possibly TRBD1 (6 bases). The CDR3 has 15 residues. The germline V gene has CDR1 LNHDA and CDR2 SQIVND (reference sequence). The V gene lost 5 bases and the J gene lost 0 bases, with 13 bases spanning the gap. CDR3 loop: CASSEQGFLNTEAFF. CDR3 in DNA: TGTGCCAGTAGTGAACAGGGATTCCTGAACACTGAAGCTTTCTTT.

The chain is built from TRBV15 and TRBJ2-7, with 7 bases that match TRBD1. This CDR3 has 14 residues. CDR1 is LNHNV and CDR2 is YYDKDF in the germline V gene (reference sequence). The V gene end was trimmed by 0 bases and the J gene end by 4 bases; junction bases not matched to a gene: 3. For the CDR3, the DNA is TGTGCCACCAGCAGAGAACAGGGGAGTTACGAGCAGTACTTC. Residues: CATSREQGSYEQYF.

The V call is TRBV2, the J call TRBJ2-5; TRBD1 aligns across 7 bases. There are 15 residues in the CDR3. Germline CDR1 is SNHLY and CDR2 is FYNNEI. V dropped 6 bases and J dropped 5; count of bases not matched to a gene: 12. The CDR3 DNA reads TGTGCCAGCAGGGATAGGGACAGACCCAGGGAGACCCAGTACTTC. Amino acids: CASRDRDRPRETQYF.

The chain is built from TRBV13 and TRBJ1-2; 9 bases match TRBD1. Germline V CDR1 and CDR2: PRHDT, FYEKMQ (reference sequence). CDR3 length: 15 residues. With 3 bases clipped from V and 3 bases from J, the junction kept 5 bases outside the gene matches. CDR3 amino acids: CASSFTGGADYGYTF. The CDR3 bases are TGTGCCAGCAGCTTCACAGGGGGCGCGGACTATGGCTACACCTTC.